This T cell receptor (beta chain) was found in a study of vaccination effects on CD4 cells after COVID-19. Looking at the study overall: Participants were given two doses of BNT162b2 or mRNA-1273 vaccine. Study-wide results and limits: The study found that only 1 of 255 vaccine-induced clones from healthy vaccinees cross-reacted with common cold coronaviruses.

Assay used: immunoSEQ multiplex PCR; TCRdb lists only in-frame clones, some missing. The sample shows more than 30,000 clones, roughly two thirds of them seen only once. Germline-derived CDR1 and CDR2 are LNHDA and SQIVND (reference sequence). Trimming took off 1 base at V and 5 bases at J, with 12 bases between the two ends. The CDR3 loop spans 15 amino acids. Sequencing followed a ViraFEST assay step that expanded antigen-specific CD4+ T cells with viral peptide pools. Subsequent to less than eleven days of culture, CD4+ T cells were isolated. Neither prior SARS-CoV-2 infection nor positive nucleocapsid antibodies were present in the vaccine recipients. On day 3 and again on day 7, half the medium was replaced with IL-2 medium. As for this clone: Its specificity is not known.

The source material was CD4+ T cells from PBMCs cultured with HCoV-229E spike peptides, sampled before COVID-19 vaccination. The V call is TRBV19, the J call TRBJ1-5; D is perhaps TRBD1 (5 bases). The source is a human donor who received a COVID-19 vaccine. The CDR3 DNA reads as TGTGCCAGTAGTATAGCGGGGACCATCGATCAGCCCCAGCATTTT. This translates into CASSIAGTIDQPQHF.